A single sample gave rise to the 13 T cell receptor beta chains below, sequenced in a study of regulatory T cells in long-lasting Graves disease. The time point: newly diagnosed GD, antithyroid drugs for less than 3 months. PBMCs provided the RNA from which the TCR library was made. TCR beta libraries were built with iRepertoire HTBI primers and Arm-PCR of CDR3 regions. TCRdb processed the multiplex PCR reads anew with MiXCR; each CDR3 protein has one entry. The sample lists more than 300,000 distinct CDR3 sequences, 15% to 20% occurring once. These same data were also listed under a study on T cells in Graves' hyperthyroidism and ophthalmopathy.

The source material was peripheral blood mononuclear cells (PBMCs), sampled at new diagnosis, from a patient treated with antithyroid drugs. These receptors were taken from a woman between 18 and 29 years old with Graves disease.

The table lists this clonotype with many counts. The chain carries TRBV28 and TRBJ1-6, with a possible D match to TRBD1 (6 bases). CDR1 and CDR2 from the germline V gene are MDHEN and SYDVKM. Between the trimmed V and J ends, which lost 5 bases and 6 bases, there was a span of 8 bases. CDR3 length: 13 residues. This chain's CDR3 is CASSGGSNSPLHF. CDR3 nucleotide sequence: TGTGCCAGCAGTGGGGGCTCTAATTCACCCCTCCACTTT.

The V gene is TRBV11-2, the J gene TRBJ2-7; the match to TRBD1 covers 8 bases. The CDR3 totals 15 residues. V gave up 1 base and J gave up 0 bases; unmatched junction bases: 2. Per the germline V gene, CDR1 is SGHAT and CDR2 is FQNNGV. The CDR3 DNA reads as TGTGCCAGCAGCTTAGCGGGACAGGTCTCCTACGAGCAGTACTTC. Its translation is CASSLAGQVSYEQYF. The complete variable domain, with remaining parts taken from reference TRBV11-2 and TRBJ2-7, reads EAGVAQSPRYKIIEKRQSVAFWCNPISGHATLYWYQQILGQGPKLLIQFQNNGVVDDSQLPKDRFSAERLKGVDSTLKIQPAKLEDSAVYLCASSLAGQVSYEQYFGPGTRLTVT.

This clonotype showed up just a few times. The chain carries TRBV5-1 and TRBJ2-5, with TRBD2 matching over 14 bases. CDR1 SGHRS and CDR2 YFSETQ come from the germline V gene. The CDR3 sequence is 21 residues long. The junction had 14 bases not matched to a gene; V was cut back by 0 bases and J by 1 base. CDR3 nucleotide sequence: TGCGCCAGCAGCTTGGAACCGACTAGCGGGAGGGCCTATCAACCCCAAGAGACCCAGTACTTC. Its translation: CASSLEPTSGRAYQPQETQYF.

This chain uses TRBV30 with TRBJ1-5; TRBD1 might be the D (6 bases). Germline CDR1 and CDR2: GTSNPN and SVGIG (reference sequence). The CDR3 runs 13 residues. Trimming removed 3 bases at V and 4 bases at J, with 10 bases between. CDR3 sequence reads: CAWRGGMNQPQHF. The CDR3 coding sequence is TGTGCCTGGAGAGGGGGTATGAATCAGCCCCAGCATTTT.

Notes on this clonotype: A much larger clone is a single base away; this may be a read error. The V and J genes are TRBV2 and TRBJ1-2; D remains ambiguous. Germline CDR1 and CDR2: SNHLY and FYNNEI. The CDR3 is made up of 14 amino acids. The V end was cut by 10 bases, the J end by 7 bases, with 22 bases between. CDR3 DNA: TGTGCCACCCAAATGGGGAGCTTTGGAGGTGGCTACACCTTC. This translates into CATQMGSFGGGYTF. Full variable domain (missing parts from reference TRBV2 and TRBJ1-2): EPEVTQTPSHQVTQMGQEVILRCVPISNHLYFYWYRQILGQKVEFLVSFYNNEISEKSEIFDDQFSVERPDGSNFTLKIRSTKLEDSAMYFCATQMGSFGGGYTFGSGTRLTVV.

V is TRBV5-6 and J is TRBJ1-1; D remains ambiguous. This CDR3 spans 15 amino acids. Germline V gene sequence: CDR1 SGHDT, CDR2 YYEEEE. Trimming pared 1 base from V and 4 bases from J, leaving 14 bases between. CDR3: CASSLRPALGTEAFF. CDR3 nucleotides: TGTGCCAGCAGCTTGCGTCCAGCTCTAGGCACTGAAGCTTTCTTT.

The sample holds many counts of this clonotype. This sequence joins TRBV5-5 and TRBJ2-2, with 9 bases lining up with TRBD2. The V gene end was trimmed by 3 bases and the J gene end by 5 bases; junction bases not matched to a gene: 5. Looked up from germline, CDR1 is SGHKS and CDR2 is YYEKEE (reference sequence). CDR3 length equals 15 residues. CDR3 in DNA: TGTGCCAGCAGCTCTAGCGGGGTCGGGACCGGGGAGCTGTTTTTT. This encodes CASSSSGVGTGELFF.

This clonotype turned up a few times. This may stem from a read error, because a much larger clone lies one nucleotide away. J is TRBJ2-7 and V is TRBV7-8, with 9 bases aligning to TRBD2. Germline V CDR1 and CDR2: SGHVS, FQNEAQ. This CDR3 is built from 17 residues. CDR3 region: CASNLRGGPSGNHEQYF. The CDR3, as DNA: TGTGCCAGCAACTTAAGAGGGGGGCCTAGCGGGAACCACGAGCAGTACTTC.

This clonotype was seen a handful of times. The chain joins TRBV20-1 to TRBJ2-3, with 7 positions matching TRBD2. The closer fit of TRBJ2-5 to the DNA end suggests the J call may be wrong. The CDR3 loop spans 12 amino acids. Germline CDR1 DFQATT, CDR2 SNEGSKA (reference sequence). CDR3 sequence: CSAIPSGETQYF. DNA of the CDR3: TGCAGTGCTATTCCTAGCGGTGAGACCCAGTACTTC.

This clonotype was found many times. V usage is TRBV30 and J usage is TRBJ2-5, with D tentatively TRBD2 (7 bases). The CDR3 loop spans 15 amino acids. Germline values: CDR1 GTSNPN, CDR2 SVGIG (reference sequence). Between the trimmed V and J ends, which lost 2 bases and 5 bases, there was a span of 18 bases. CDR3 bases: TGTGCCTGGAGTCCCCATGGGGGGGCGAGGGAGACCCAGTACTTC. It codes for CAWSPHGGARETQYF.

In its sample, this clonotype was seen a few times. This chain uses TRBV6-2 or TRBV6-3 with TRBJ1-6, with a weak D call TRBD1 (5 bases). V was trimmed by 8 bases and J by 4 bases, leaving 9 bases between them. CDR3 length: 13 amino acids. CDR1 is MNHEY, CDR2 SVGEGT, per germline. For the CDR3, the DNA is TGTGCCAGCTACGGGACTTATAATTCACCCCTCCACTTT. Amino acid sequence: CASYGTYNSPLHF.

A remark on this clonotype: A read error is likely here: a far larger clone is one base away. The chain couples TRBV20-1 to TRBJ2-1; 11 bases are a match to TRBD1. The CDR3 runs to 19 residues. Germline CDR1 is DFQATT and CDR2 is SNEGSKA (reference sequence). V was clipped by 3 bases and J by 10 bases; unmatched bases: 23. The CDR3 sequence is CSARRPGTGGLSVAYEQFF. The CDR3, as DNA: TGCAGTGCTAGGAGACCCGGGACAGGGGGATTGTCCGTTGCCTACGAGCAGTTCTTC.

The V and J genes are TRBV6-5 and TRBJ2-7; D unclear. Per germline, CDR1 MNHEY and CDR2 SVGAGI. V was shortened by 3 bases and J by 2 bases, with 8 bases between the two germline ends. The length of the CDR3 is 13 residues. The CDR3 sequence: CASSYTSAYEQYF. The CDR3 DNA reads TGTGCCAGCAGTTATACATCCGCCTACGAGCAGTACTTC.